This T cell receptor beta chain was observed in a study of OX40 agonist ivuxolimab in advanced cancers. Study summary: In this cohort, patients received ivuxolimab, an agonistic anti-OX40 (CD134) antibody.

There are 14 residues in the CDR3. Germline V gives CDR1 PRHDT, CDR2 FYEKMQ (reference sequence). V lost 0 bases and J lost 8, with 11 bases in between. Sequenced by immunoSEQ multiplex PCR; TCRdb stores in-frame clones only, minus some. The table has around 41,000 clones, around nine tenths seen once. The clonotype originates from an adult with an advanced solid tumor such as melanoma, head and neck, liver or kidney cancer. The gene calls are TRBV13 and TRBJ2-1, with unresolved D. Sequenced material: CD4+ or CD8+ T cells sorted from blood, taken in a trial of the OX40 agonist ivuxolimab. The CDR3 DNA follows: TGTGCCAGCAGCTTAGGACCGCAAGGGTATGAGCAGTTCTTC. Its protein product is CASSLGPQGYEQFF.